The present T cell receptor (beta chain) was sequenced within a study of long-term antiretroviral therapy in people with HIV. Germline V gene sequence: CDR1 SEHNR, CDR2 FQNEAQ (reference sequence). The CDR3 is made up of 12 amino acids. With 5 bases removed from V and 4 bases from J, the gap between germline ends came to 8 bases. The immunoSEQ assay was v3.0, run at survey level. Method: immunoSEQ multiplex PCR; TCRdb's copy keeps in-frame clones and lacks some. The sample contains approximately 2,500 clones, 79% of which appear only once. Points on this clone: The identical CDR3 is also encoded by other nucleotide sequences in the sample.

This clonotype was sampled from a woman in her thirties or forties with HIV. The sequencing here drew on unsorted PBMCs, taken 0.4 years before starting antiretroviral therapy. The V gene is TRBV7-9, the J gene TRBJ1-1, with D unclear. The CDR3: CASSPTGTEAFF. In DNA, the CDR3 is TGTGCCAGCAGCCCAACGGGCACTGAAGCTTTCTTT.